A single sample is the source of the 32 T cell receptor beta chains below, sequenced in a study of cytomegalovirus exposure and HLA in healthy donors. Primers for the PCR totalled 60 Vbeta and 13 Jbeta. Repertoires were generated with immunoSEQ multiplex PCR, while TCRdb's copy carries only in-frame clones and drops some. The table has fewer than 200,000 clones, roughly 85% seen once. Sequenced material: PBMCs. The receptors were sampled from a man between 25 and 39 years old in good health and CMV-seropositive.

The chain couples TRBV4-3 to TRBJ2-2; tentative D call: TRBD1 (5 bases). Trimming shortened V by 0 bases and J by 7 bases, and 15 bases separated the two germline ends. In germline, CDR1 is LGHNA, CDR2 YSLEER. The CDR3 has 16 residues. The CDR3 region is CASSQDTATEGGELFF. The CDR3 region has the DNA TGCGCCAGCAGCCAAGATACTGCGACAGAAGGCGGGGAGCTGTTTTTT.

V usage is TRBV18 and J usage is TRBJ2-6; D uncertain. The CDR3 is 14 amino acids. Trimming shortened V by 6 bases and J by 0 bases, and 6 bases separated the two germline ends. The germline V gene has CDR1 KGHSH and CDR2 LQKENI. The CDR3 DNA reads as TGTGCCAGCTCCCGGTACTCTGGGGCCAACGTCCTGACTTTC. Translation gives CASSRYSGANVLTF.

V gene TRBV7-6 combines with J gene TRBJ1-5; 11 bases match TRBD1. CDR1 is SGHVS and CDR2 is FNYEAQ in the germline V gene. The CDR3 totals 17 residues. With V trimmed by 5 bases and J by 0 bases, 6 bases remained unmatched. Here the CDR3 DNA reads TGTGCCAGCAGCCGGGACAGGGGGACTTATAGCAATCAGCCCCAGCATTTT. Translation: CASSRDRGTYSNQPQHF. Drawing the rest from reference TRBV7-6 and TRBJ1-5, the complete variable domain is GAGVSQSPRYKVTKRGQDVALRCDPISGHVSLYWYRQALGQGPEFLTYFNYEAQQDKSGLPNDRFSAERPEGSISTLTIQRTEQRDSAMYRCASSRDRGTYSNQPQHFGDGTRLSIL.

J is TRBJ1-2 and V is TRBV2; D possibly corresponds to TRBD1 (6 bases). Between the trimmed V and J ends, which lost 8 bases and 0 bases, there was a span of 10 bases. The germline V gene has CDR1 SNHLY and CDR2 FYNNEI. CDR3 length equals 13 residues. The CDR3 here is CASSDRPNYGYTF. CDR3 coding DNA: TGTGCCAGCTCCGACAGGCCTAACTATGGCTACACCTTC.

The rearrangement links TRBV11-2 to TRBJ2-4; D unresolved. Germline V gene data show CDR1 as SGHAT and CDR2 as FQNNGV. The V end was cut by 0 bases, the J end by 1 base, with 10 bases between. The CDR3 totals 16 residues. The CDR3, as DNA: TGTGCCAGCAGCTTAGATGGCGGTTTTGCCAAAAACATTCAGTACTTC. Translated, it gives CASSLDGGFAKNIQYF. Full variable domain (remainder filled in from reference TRBV11-2 and TRBJ2-4): EAGVAQSPRYKIIEKRQSVAFWCNPISGHATLYWYQQILGQGPKLLIQFQNNGVVDDSQLPKDRFSAERLKGVDSTLKIQPAKLEDSAVYLCASSLDGGFAKNIQYFGAGTRLSVL.

In this sample, this clone turned up once. The V call is TRBV7-9, the J call TRBJ1-2; 10 nucleotides agree with TRBD1. The trim removed 1 base at V and 6 bases at J, leaving 14 bases unmatched. The germline CDR1 and CDR2 sequences are SEHNR and FQNEAQ (reference sequence). The CDR3 sequence is 18 residues long. CDR3 bases: TGTGCCAGCAGCTTAGTTCCTAAAGGACAGGGGGATGGAGATGGCTACACCTTC. This translates into CASSLVPKGQGDGDGYTF.

The chain recombines TRBV28 with TRBJ1-4; a weak D match, TRBD1 (6 bases). From germline, CDR1 is MDHEN and CDR2 SYDVKM. Trimming pared 6 bases from V and 7 bases from J, leaving 15 bases between. The CDR3 runs 14 residues. The CDR3 protein is CASSWTEGGEKLFF. CDR3 bases: TGTGCCAGCAGCTGGACAGAAGGAGGTGAAAAACTGTTTTTT.

The V call is TRBV2, the J call TRBJ1-2; 7 nucleotides align to TRBD1. Per the germline V gene, CDR1 is SNHLY and CDR2 is FYNNEI. V was pared by 6 bases and J by 2 bases, with 3 bases of the junction left unmatched. This CDR3 region has 13 residues. CDR3 sequence reads: CASRPGGNYGYTF. As DNA, the CDR3 is TGTGCCAGCAGGCCAGGGGGAAACTATGGCTACACCTTC.

The chain uses TRBV12-5 and TRBJ2-7, with D maybe TRBD2 (6 bases). This CDR3 has 12 residues. From germline, CDR1 is LGHNT and CDR2 FRNRAP. With 7 bases removed from V and 3 bases from J, the gap between germline ends came to 10 bases. The CDR3 is CASASDLYEQYF. For the CDR3, the DNA is TGTGCTAGTGCTAGCGACCTCTACGAGCAGTACTTC. Together with reference TRBV12-5 and TRBJ2-7, the CDR3 gives the full variable domain: DARVTQTPRHKVTEMGQEVTMRCQPILGHNTVFWYRQTMMQGLELLAYFRNRAPLDDSGMPKDRFSAEMPDATLATLKIQPSEPRDSAVYFCASASDLYEQYFGPGTRLTVT.

This chain uses TRBV7-8 with TRBJ2-1; TRBD2 matches 8 bases. The CDR3 is 17 residues long. The trim removed 2 bases at V and 9 bases at J, leaving 15 bases unmatched. CDR1 is SGHVS, CDR2 FQNEAQ, per germline. CDR3 residues: CASSLFRSREVAGEQFF. CDR3 DNA: TGTGCCAGCAGCTTATTTCGATCGCGGGAGGTGGCCGGTGAGCAGTTCTTC.

The chain links TRBV30 to TRBJ2-4; D gene uncertain. CDR3 size: 13 residues. V was clipped by 0 bases and J by 1 base, with 4 bases between them. Germline CDR1 reads GTSNPN; CDR2 reads SVGIG (reference sequence). DNA of the CDR3: TGTGCCTGGAGTGTACTTGCCAAAAACATTCAGTACTTC. Amino acids: CAWSVLAKNIQYF.

V usage is TRBV2 and J usage is TRBJ2-7; 8 bases line up with TRBD1. CDR1 and CDR2 (germline): SNHLY, FYNNEI. After removal of 7 bases from V and 2 bases from J, the junction contained 13 bases not matched to a gene. This CDR3 is built from 16 residues. CDR3 region: CASTVTQGAIPYEQYF. In nucleotides, the CDR3 is TGTGCCAGCACTGTAACCCAGGGGGCAATCCCCTACGAGCAGTACTTC. Drawing the rest from reference TRBV2 and TRBJ2-7, the complete variable domain is EPEVTQTPSHQVTQMGQEVILRCVPISNHLYFYWYRQILGQKVEFLVSFYNNEISEKSEIFDDQFSVERPDGSNFTLKIRSTKLEDSAMYFCASTVTQGAIPYEQYFGPGTRLTVT.

Comments on this clone: At one boundary the junction diverges from the germline segment, which might be a read error. The chain has TRBV7-9 and TRBJ2-1; 10 positions agree with TRBD2. This CDR3 comprises 16 residues. Germline assignment: CDR1 SEHNR and CDR2 FQNEAQ (reference sequence). The CDR3 DNA reads as TGTTCCAGCAGCCAACGCGGGACTAGCGTACAAAGTGAGCAGTTCTTC. Translating gives CSSSQRGTSVQSEQFF.

The chain joins TRBV6-6 to TRBJ1-3, with TRBD1 as a possible D gene (6 bases). Germline V gene data show CDR1 as MNHNY and CDR2 as SVGAGI (reference sequence). The CDR3 loop spans 13 amino acids. The V and J ends lost 7 bases and 0 bases respectively, with 7 bases between them. The CDR3 sequence is CASNRDSGNTIYF. CDR3 in DNA: TGTGCCAGCAACAGGGACTCTGGAAACACCATATATTTT.

CDR3: CATSRDLQGSYEQYF. In DNA form, the CDR3 reads TGTGCCACCAGCAGAGATTTGCAGGGCTCCTACGAGCAGTACTTC. This rearrangement joins TRBV15 to TRBJ2-7; D may be TRBD1 (5 bases). The CDR3 consists of 15 residues. Germline V gene data show CDR1 as LNHNV and CDR2 as YYDKDF (reference sequence). The V end was cut by 0 bases, the J end by 0 bases, with 9 bases between.

The rearrangement joins TRBV2 to TRBJ2-2; D is unresolved. Germline-derived CDR1 and CDR2 are SNHLY and FYNNEI. This CDR3 spans 17 amino acids. V lost 7 bases and J lost 2, with 20 bases in between. The CDR3 region is CASTYIEVARNTGELFF. As DNA, the CDR3 is TGTGCCAGCACCTATATCGAGGTGGCCCGTAACACCGGGGAGCTGTTTTTT. Full variable domain (missing parts from reference TRBV2 and TRBJ2-2): EPEVTQTPSHQVTQMGQEVILRCVPISNHLYFYWYRQILGQKVEFLVSFYNNEISEKSEIFDDQFSVERPDGSNFTLKIRSTKLEDSAMYFCASTYIEVARNTGELFFGEGSRLTVL.

The V call is TRBV11-2, the J call TRBJ2-4, with D unclear. The CDR3 has 14 residues. The germline V gene has CDR1 SGHAT and CDR2 FQNNGV. Trimming took 7 bases from V and 3 from J, leaving 13 bases between them. CDR3 bases: TGTGCCAGCACGGGTATCCTGGGCAAAAACATTCAGTACTTC. It yields the protein CASTGILGKNIQYF.

The chain couples TRBV5-1 to TRBJ2-7; 7 positions agree with TRBD1. Germline V CDR1 and CDR2: SGHRS, YFSETQ. This CDR3 contains 13 residues. With 4 bases clipped from V and 1 base from J, the junction kept 2 bases outside the gene matches. The CDR3 DNA follows: TGCGCCAGCAGCGTGGGACAGTCCTACGAGCAGTACTTC. Translation gives CASSVGQSYEQYF.

The table lists this clone with a count of one. This chain joins TRBV30 and TRBJ1-6; 7 bases are a match to TRBD1. Germline CDR1 GTSNPN, CDR2 SVGIG (reference sequence). The V and J ends lost 8 bases and 10 bases, in that order; junction bases with no gene match: 11. This CDR3 contains 13 residues. This chain's CDR3 is CAAGTALGSPLHF. The CDR3 coding sequence is TGTGCCGCCGGGACAGCCTTAGGGTCACCCCTCCACTTT.

In the case of this clone: At the DNA level, this CDR3 is encoded by other sequences in the same sample as well. V gene TRBV7-3 combines with J gene TRBJ2-2; no firm D call. In germline, CDR1 is SGHTA, CDR2 FQGTGA. This CDR3 region has 13 residues. V was shortened by 0 bases and J by 4 bases, with 3 bases between the two germline ends. As DNA, the CDR3 is TGTGCCAGCAGCTTAACACTCACCGGGGAGCTGTTTTTT. This encodes CASSLTLTGELFF.

CDR3 nucleotide sequence: TGTGCCAGCAGCCAAGGCGGGGGAAGTTGGCAGTTCTTC. Translation: CASSQGGGSWQFF. The chain recombines TRBV14 with TRBJ2-1; TRBD2 matches at 7 bases. Germline V lookup: CDR1 SGHDN, CDR2 FVKESK. The CDR3 consists of 13 residues. V shed 1 base, J shed 12 bases, and the junction held 6 bases outside the gene matches.

The rearrangement links TRBV7-2 to TRBJ1-5, with 8 bases aligning to TRBD1. V gave up 1 base and J gave up 5 bases; unmatched junction bases: 7. The CDR3 totals 16 residues. Germline V CDR1 and CDR2: SGHTA, FQGNSA. CDR3 sequence (DNA): TGTGCCAGCAGCTTAGTATTCGCAGGGGGCTATCAGCCCCAGCATTTT. This sequence encodes CASSLVFAGGYQPQHF.

The chain joins TRBV21-1 to TRBJ1-4; TRBD1 reflects the table's D call only, with no check against the DNA. TRBV21-1 is described as a pseudogene. The CDR3 consists of 14 residues. This CDR3 reads CARGGGIGNEKLFF. The CDR3 DNA is TGTGCCAGAGGGGGTGGAATAGGTAATGAAAAACTGTTTTTT.

The chain recombines TRBV7-2 with TRBJ1-1; D ambiguous. CDR3 length equals 13 residues. Trimming pared 1 base from V and 5 bases from J, leaving 8 bases between. Germline V CDR1 and CDR2: SGHTA, FQGNSA. CDR3 nucleotides: TGTGCCAGCAGCTTAGTATCACTGACTGAAGCTTTCTTT. Translating it yields CASSLVSLTEAFF.

The sample holds one count of this clone. The chain is built from TRBV7-2 and TRBJ2-1; TRBD2 aligns across 7 bases. Germline loops: CDR1 SGHTA, CDR2 FQGNSA. V shed 5 bases, J shed 3 bases, and the junction held 7 bases outside the gene matches. The CDR3 extends over 15 amino acids. CDR3 in amino acids: CASSQSSGLYNEQFF. The CDR3 nucleotides read TGTGCCAGCAGCCAATCTAGCGGACTCTACAATGAGCAGTTCTTC.

A single count supports this clone. The chain recombines TRBV2 with TRBJ1-2; 8 bases match TRBD1. CDR1 and CDR2 (germline): SNHLY, FYNNEI. Trimming removed 6 bases from V and 2 bases from J; junction bases left unmatched: 8. The CDR3 length is 15 residues. The CDR3 nucleotides are TGTGCCAGCAGCGGGGGGCAGGGGGCGAACTATGGCTACACCTTC. It specifies CASSGGQGANYGYTF.

V is TRBV29-1 and J is TRBJ1-2; 8 nucleotides match TRBD1. J gave up 2 bases and V 6 bases, and 2 bases lay outside the gene matches. This CDR3 is built from 12 residues. The germline V gene encodes CDR1 SQVTM and CDR2 ANQGSEA. CDR3 DNA: TGCAGCGTCCGACAGGGGAACTATGGCTACACCTTC. As protein: CSVRQGNYGYTF. Variable domain in full (rest from reference TRBV29-1 and TRBJ1-2): SAVISQKPSRDICQRGTSLTIQCQVDSQVTMMFWYRQQPGQSLTLIATANQGSEATYESGFVIDKFPISRPNLTFSTLTVSNMSPEDSSIYLCSVRQGNYGYTFGSGTRLTVV.

V and J are TRBV7-2 and TRBJ2-7; D unresolved. Trimming shortened V by 0 bases and J by 3 bases, and 18 bases separated the two germline ends. The CDR3 has 17 amino acids. Per germline, CDR1 SGHTA and CDR2 FQGNSA. CDR3 residues: CASSLASSSLPLYEQYF. The CDR3 DNA follows: TGTGCCAGCAGCTTAGCCTCCTCAAGCCTCCCCCTCTACGAGCAGTACTTC.

The V and J genes are TRBV7-3 and TRBJ1-1; D gene unclear. CDR1 and CDR2 (germline): SGHTA, FQGTGA. V gave up 5 bases and J gave up 7 bases, with 14 bases separating them. The CDR3 loop spans 13 amino acids. Written as DNA, the CDR3 is TGTGCCAGCAGCCTCAACCGCGAGCTTGAAGCTTTCTTT. It specifies CASSLNRELEAFF.

The J gene is TRBJ2-3, the V gene TRBV4-3; D remains ambiguous. Deletions cut 0 bases from V and 0 bases from J, with 10 bases between. This CDR3 comprises 16 residues. Germline assignment: CDR1 LGHNA and CDR2 YSLEER. CDR3 sequence: CASSQDQGGSTDTQYF. The CDR3 region has the DNA TGCGCCAGCAGCCAAGATCAAGGCGGAAGCACAGATACGCAGTATTTT.

This sequence joins TRBV2 and TRBJ2-2, with D tentatively TRBD2 (5 bases). Trimming shortened V by 3 bases and J by 6 bases, and 8 bases separated the two germline ends. Germline V gene data show CDR1 as SNHLY and CDR2 as FYNNEI. The CDR3 length is 13 residues. The CDR3: CASSEQAAGELFF. For the CDR3, the DNA is TGTGCCAGCAGTGAGCAAGCGGCCGGGGAGCTGTTTTTT.

V is TRBV7-2 and J is TRBJ2-1; D is possibly TRBD1 (5 bases). The V gene lost 3 bases and the J gene lost 0 bases, with 12 bases spanning the gap. The germline gives CDR1 SGHTA, CDR2 FQGNSA. The CDR3 is 16 residues long. The CDR3 reads CASSFWGSSSYNEQFF. In DNA form, the CDR3 reads TGTGCCAGCAGCTTTTGGGGCAGTAGCTCCTACAATGAGCAGTTCTTC.